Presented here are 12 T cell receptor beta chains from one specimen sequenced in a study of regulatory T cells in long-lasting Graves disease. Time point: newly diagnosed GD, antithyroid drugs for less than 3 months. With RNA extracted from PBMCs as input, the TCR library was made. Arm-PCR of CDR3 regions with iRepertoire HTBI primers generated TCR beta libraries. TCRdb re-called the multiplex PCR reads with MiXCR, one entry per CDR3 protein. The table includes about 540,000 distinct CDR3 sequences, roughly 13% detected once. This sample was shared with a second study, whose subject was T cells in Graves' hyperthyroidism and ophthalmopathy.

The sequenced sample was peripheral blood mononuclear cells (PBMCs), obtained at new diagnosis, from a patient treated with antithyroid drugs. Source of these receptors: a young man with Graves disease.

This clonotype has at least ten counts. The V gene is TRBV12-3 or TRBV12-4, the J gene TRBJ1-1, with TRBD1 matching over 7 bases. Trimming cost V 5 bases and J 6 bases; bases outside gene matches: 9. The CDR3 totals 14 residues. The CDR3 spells CASSKGTEVAEAFF. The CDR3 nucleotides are TGTGCCAGCAGTAAGGGGACAGAAGTTGCTGAAGCTTTCTTT.

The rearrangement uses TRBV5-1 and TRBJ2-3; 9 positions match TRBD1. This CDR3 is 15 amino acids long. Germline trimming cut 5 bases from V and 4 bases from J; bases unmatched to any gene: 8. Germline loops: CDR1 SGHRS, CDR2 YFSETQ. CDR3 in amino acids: CASREQGARADTQYF. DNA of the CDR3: TGCGCCAGCAGGGAACAGGGGGCGCGTGCAGATACGCAGTATTTT. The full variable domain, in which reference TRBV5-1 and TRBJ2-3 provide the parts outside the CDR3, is KAGVTQTPRYLIKTRGQQVTLSCSPISGHRSVSWYQQTPGQGLQFLFEYFSETQRNKGNFPGRFSGRQFSNSRSEMNVSTLELGDSALYLCASREQGARADTQYFGPGTRLTVL.

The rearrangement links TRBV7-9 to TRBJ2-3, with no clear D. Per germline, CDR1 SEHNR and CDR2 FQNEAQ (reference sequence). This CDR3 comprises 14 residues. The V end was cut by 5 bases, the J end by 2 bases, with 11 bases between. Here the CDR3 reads CASSPKGLTDTQYF. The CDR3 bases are TGTGCCAGCAGCCCGAAAGGCCTCACAGATACGCAGTATTTT. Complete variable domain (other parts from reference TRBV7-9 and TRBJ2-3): DTGVSQNPRHKITKRGQNVTFRCDPISEHNRLYWYRQTLGQGPEFLTYFQNEAQLEKSRLLSDRFSAERPKGSFSTLEIQRTEQGDSAMYLCASSPKGLTDTQYFGPGTRLTVL.

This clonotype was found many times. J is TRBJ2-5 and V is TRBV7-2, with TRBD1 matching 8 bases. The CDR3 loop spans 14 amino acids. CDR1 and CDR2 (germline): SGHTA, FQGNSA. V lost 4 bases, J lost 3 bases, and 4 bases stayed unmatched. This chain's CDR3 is CASSWGTGEETQYF. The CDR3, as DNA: TGTGCCAGCAGCTGGGGGACAGGCGAAGAGACCCAGTACTTC.

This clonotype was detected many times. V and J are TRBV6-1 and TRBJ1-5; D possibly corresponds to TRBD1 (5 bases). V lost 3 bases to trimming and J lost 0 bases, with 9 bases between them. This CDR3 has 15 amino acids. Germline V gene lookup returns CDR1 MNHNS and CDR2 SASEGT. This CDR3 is CASSEAGLSNQPQHF. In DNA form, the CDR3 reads TGTGCCAGCAGTGAGGCAGGGCTTAGCAATCAGCCCCAGCATTTT.

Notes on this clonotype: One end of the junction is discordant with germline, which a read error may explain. This CDR3 reads CASSRGRSGNEQLF. The CDR3 DNA sequence: TGTGCCAGCAGTCGCGGGAGAAGTGGGAATGAGCAGCTCTTC. The chain recombines TRBV2 with TRBJ2-1, with TRBD2 matching over 7 bases. From germline, CDR1 is SNHLY and CDR2 FYNNEI. CDR3 length: 14 amino acids. Combining the CDR3 with reference TRBV2 and TRBJ2-1 gives the whole variable domain EPEVTQTPSHQVTQMGQEVILRCVPISNHLYFYWYRQILGQKVEFLVSFYNNEISEKSEIFDDQFSVERPDGSNFTLKIRSTKLEDSAMYFCASSRGRSGNEQLFGPGTRLTVL.

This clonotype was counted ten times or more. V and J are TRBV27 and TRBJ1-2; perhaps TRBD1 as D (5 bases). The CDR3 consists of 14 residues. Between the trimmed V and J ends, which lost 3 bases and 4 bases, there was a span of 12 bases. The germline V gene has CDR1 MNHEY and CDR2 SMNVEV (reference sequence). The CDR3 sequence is CASSFGAASYGYTF. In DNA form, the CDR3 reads TGTGCCAGCAGTTTCGGGGCGGCTTCCTATGGCTACACCTTC.

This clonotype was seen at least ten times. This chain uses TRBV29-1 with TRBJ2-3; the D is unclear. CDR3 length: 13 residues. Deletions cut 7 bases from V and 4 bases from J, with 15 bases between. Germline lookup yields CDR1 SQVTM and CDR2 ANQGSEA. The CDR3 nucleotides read TGCAGCGCCGGCGGTTGGATGGCAGATACGCAGTATTTT. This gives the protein CSAGGWMADTQYF.

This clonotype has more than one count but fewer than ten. CDR3 amino acids: CASSHTTVRSNQPQHF. In DNA, the CDR3 is TGTGCCAGCAGCCATACGACAGTTCGAAGCAATCAGCCCCAGCATTTT. This chain uses TRBV6-1 with TRBJ1-5; D possibly corresponds to TRBD1 (5 bases). The germline CDR1 and CDR2 sequences are MNHNS and SASEGT. The V gene lost 6 bases and the J gene lost 1 base, with 16 bases spanning the gap. This CDR3 region has 16 residues.

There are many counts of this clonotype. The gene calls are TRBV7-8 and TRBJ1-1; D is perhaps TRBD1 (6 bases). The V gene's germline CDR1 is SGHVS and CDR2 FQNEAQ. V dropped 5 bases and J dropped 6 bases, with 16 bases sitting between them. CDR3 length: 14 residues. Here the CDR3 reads CASSTVMGHAEAFF. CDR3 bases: TGTGCCAGCAGCACCGTAATGGGACACGCTGAAGCTTTCTTT. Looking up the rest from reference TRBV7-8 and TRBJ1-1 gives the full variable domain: GAGVSQSPRYKVAKRGQDVALRCDPISGHVSLFWYQQALGQGPEFLTYFQNEAQLDKSGLPSDRFFAERPEGSVSTLKIQRTQQEDSAVYLCASSTVMGHAEAFFGQGTRLTVV.

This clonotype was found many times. The CDR3 loop is CAISAQGSSYEQYF. The CDR3 DNA follows: TGTGCCATCAGTGCACAGGGAAGCTCCTACGAGCAGTACTTC. The rearrangement links TRBV10-3 to TRBJ2-7; D is possibly TRBD1 (6 bases). CDR3 length: 14 amino acids. The V end was cut by 4 bases, the J end by 0 bases, with 10 bases between. From germline, CDR1 is ENHRY and CDR2 SYGVKD.

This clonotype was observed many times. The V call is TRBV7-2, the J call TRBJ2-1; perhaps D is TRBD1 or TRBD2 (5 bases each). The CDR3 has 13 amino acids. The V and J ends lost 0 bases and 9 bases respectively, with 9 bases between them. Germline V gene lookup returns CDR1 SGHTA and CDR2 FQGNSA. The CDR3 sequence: CASSLAARGEQFF. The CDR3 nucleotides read TGTGCCAGCAGCTTAGCCGCGAGGGGTGAGCAGTTCTTC. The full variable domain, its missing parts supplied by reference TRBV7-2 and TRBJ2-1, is GAGVSQSPSNKVTEKGKDVELRCDPISGHTALYWYRQSLGQGLEFLIYFQGNSAPDKSGLPSDRFSAERTGGSVSTLTIQRTQQEDSAVYLCASSLAARGEQFFGPGTRLTVL.